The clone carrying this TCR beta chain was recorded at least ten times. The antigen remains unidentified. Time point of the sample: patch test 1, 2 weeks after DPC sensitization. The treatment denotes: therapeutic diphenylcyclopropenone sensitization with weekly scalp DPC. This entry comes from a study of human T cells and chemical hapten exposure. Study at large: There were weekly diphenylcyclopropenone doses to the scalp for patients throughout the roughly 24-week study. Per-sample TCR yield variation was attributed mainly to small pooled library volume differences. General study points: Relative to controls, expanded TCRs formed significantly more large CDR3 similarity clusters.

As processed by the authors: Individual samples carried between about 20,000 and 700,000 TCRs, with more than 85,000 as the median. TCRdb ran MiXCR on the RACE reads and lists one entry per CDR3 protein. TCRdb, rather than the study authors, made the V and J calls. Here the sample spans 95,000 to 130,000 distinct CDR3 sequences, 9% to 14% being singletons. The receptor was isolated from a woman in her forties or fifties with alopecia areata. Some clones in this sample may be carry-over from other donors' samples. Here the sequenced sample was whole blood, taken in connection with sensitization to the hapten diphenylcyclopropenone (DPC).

The DNA for the CDR3 is TGTGCCAGCAGACTGTCGACAGGGAACAATGAGCAGTTCTTC. Its protein is CASRLSTGNNEQFF. V usage is TRBV4-2 and J usage is TRBJ2-1, with 7 nucleotides matching TRBD1. The CDR3 covers 14 residues. Trimming at V came to 6 bases and at J to 5 bases, leaving 7 bases not matched to a gene. The V gene's germline CDR1 is LGHNA and CDR2 YNFKEQ.